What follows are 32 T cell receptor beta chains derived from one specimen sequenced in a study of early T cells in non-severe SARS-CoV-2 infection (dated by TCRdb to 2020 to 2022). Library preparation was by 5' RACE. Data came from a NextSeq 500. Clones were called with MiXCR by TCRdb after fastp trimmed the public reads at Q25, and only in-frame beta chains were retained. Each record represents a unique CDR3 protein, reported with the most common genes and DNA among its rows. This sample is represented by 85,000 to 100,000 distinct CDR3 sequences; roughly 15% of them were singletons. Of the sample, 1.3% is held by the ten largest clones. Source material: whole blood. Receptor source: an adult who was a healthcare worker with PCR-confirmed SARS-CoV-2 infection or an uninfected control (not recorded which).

CDR3 sequence reads: CASSPGPPGDTQYF. For the CDR3, the DNA is TGTGCCAGCTCACCAGGGCCCCCCGGGGATACGCAGTATTTT. The V and J genes are TRBV18 and TRBJ2-3; D remains unclear. Germline V gene sequence: CDR1 KGHSH, CDR2 LQKENI. The V gene lost 2 bases and the J gene lost 6 bases, with 12 bases spanning the gap. The CDR3 contains 14 residues.

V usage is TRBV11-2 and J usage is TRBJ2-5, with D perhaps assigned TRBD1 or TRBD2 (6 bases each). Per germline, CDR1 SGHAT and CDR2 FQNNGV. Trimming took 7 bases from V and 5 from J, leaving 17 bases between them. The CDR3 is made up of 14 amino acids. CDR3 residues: CASTSRGPGETQYF. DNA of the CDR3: TGTGCCAGCACCTCCCGGGGGCCGGGTGAGACCCAGTACTTC.

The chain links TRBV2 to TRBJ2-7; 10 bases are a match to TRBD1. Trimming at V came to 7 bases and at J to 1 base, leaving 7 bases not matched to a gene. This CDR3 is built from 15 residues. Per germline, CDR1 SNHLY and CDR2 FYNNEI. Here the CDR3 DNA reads TGTGCCAGCAAGGATTGGGACAGGGGATCCTACGAGCAGTACTTC. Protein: CASKDWDRGSYEQYF.

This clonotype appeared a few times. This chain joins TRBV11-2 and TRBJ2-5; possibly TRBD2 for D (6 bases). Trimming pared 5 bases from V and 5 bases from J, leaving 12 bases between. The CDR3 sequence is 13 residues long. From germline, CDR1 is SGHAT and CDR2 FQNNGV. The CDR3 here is CASSPRLEETQYF. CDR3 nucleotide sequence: TGTGCCAGCAGCCCACGACTAGAGGAGACCCAGTACTTC.

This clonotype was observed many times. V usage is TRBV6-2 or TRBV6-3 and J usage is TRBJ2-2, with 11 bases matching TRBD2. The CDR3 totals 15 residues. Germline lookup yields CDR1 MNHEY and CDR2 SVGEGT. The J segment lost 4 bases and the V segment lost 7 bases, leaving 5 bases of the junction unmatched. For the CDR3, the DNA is TGTGCCAGCAAGAGGACTAGCGGGTCCACCGGGGAGCTGTTTTTT. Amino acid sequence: CASKRTSGSTGELFF.

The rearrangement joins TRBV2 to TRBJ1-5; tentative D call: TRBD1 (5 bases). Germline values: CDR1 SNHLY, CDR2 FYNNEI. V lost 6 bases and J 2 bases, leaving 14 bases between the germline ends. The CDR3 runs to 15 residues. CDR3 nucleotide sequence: TGTGCCAGCAGAGCAGGCAGGGAAGGCAATCAGCCCCAGCATTTT. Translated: CASRAGREGNQPQHF.

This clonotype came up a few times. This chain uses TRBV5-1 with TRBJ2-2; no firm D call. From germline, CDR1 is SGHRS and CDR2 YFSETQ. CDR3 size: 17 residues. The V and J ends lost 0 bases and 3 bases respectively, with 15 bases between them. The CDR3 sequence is CASSLGTLPAHTGELFF. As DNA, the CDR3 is TGCGCCAGCAGCTTGGGCACGCTTCCAGCCCACACCGGGGAGCTGTTTTTT.

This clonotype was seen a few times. The CDR3 reads CSVLIWHSQETQYF. The CDR3 DNA is TGCAGCGTTCTAATATGGCACAGTCAAGAGACCCAGTACTTC. This chain connects TRBV29-1 to TRBJ2-5; D gene uncertain. With 5 bases removed from V and 2 bases from J, the gap between germline ends came to 15 bases. This CDR3 is built from 14 residues. Germline V gene data show CDR1 as SQVTM and CDR2 as ANQGSEA.

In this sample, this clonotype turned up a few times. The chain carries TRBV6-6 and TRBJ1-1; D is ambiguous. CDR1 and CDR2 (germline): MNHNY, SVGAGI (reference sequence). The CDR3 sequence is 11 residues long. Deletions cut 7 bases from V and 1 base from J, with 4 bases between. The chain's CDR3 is CASTGNTEAFF. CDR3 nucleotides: TGTGCCAGCACGGGGAACACTGAAGCTTTCTTT.

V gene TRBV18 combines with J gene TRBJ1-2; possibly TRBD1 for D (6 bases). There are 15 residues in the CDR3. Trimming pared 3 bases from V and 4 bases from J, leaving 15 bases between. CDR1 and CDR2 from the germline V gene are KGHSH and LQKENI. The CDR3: CASSPLDSGVYGYTF. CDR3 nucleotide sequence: TGTGCCAGCTCACCCCTGGACAGCGGGGTCTATGGCTACACCTTC.

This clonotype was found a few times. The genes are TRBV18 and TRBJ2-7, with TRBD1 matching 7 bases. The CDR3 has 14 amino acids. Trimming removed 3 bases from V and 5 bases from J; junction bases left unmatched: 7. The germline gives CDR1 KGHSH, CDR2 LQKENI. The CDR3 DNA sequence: TGTGCCAGCTCACCCATCAGGGGGACCGACGAGCAGTACTTC. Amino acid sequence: CASSPIRGTDEQYF.

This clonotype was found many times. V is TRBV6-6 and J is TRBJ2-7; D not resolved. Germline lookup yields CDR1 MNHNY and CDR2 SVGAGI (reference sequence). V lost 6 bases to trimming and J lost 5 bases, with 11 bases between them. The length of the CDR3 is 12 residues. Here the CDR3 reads CASRSFAHEQYF. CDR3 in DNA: TGTGCCAGCAGATCTTTCGCCCACGAGCAGTACTTC.

The CDR3 loop reads CASSPDNAYEQYF. The CDR3 DNA sequence: TGTGCCAGCAGTCCCGACAACGCCTACGAGCAGTACTTC. The rearrangement links TRBV28 to TRBJ2-7; D gene uncertain. Looked up from germline, CDR1 is MDHEN and CDR2 is SYDVKM. Trimming removed 5 bases from V and 2 bases from J, with 10 bases in between. The CDR3 totals 13 residues.

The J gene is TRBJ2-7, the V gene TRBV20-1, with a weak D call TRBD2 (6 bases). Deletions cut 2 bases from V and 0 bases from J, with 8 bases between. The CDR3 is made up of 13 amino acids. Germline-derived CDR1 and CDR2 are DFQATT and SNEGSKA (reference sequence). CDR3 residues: CSARPGLSYEQYF. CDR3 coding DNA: TGCAGTGCTAGACCGGGACTCTCCTACGAGCAGTACTTC.

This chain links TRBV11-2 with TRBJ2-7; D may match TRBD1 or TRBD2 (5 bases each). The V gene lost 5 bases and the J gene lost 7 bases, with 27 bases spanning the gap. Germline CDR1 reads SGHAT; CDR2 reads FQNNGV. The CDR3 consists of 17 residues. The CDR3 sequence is CASSPIRGPDIIGEQYF. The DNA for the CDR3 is TGTGCCAGCAGCCCTATCCGGGGCCCGGATATAATAGGGGAGCAGTACTTC.

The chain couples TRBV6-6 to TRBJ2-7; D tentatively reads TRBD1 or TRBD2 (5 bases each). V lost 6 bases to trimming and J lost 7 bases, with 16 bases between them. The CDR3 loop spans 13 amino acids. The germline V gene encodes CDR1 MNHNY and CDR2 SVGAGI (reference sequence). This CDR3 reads CASSTGTSWEQYF. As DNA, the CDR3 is TGTGCCAGCAGCACCGGGACCTCTTGGGAGCAGTACTTC.

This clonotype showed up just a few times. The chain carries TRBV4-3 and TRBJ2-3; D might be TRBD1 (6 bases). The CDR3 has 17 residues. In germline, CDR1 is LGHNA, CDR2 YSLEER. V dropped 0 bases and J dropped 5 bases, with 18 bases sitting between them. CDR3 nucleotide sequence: TGCGCCAGCAGCCAAGAGACAGGTTTTGCAAGAGGAGATACGCAGTATTTT. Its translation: CASSQETGFARGDTQYF.

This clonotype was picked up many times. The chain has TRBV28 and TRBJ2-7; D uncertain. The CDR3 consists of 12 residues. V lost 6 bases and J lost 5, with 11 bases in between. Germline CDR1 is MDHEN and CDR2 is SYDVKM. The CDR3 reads CASSFLVDEQYF. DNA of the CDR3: TGTGCCAGCAGCTTTTTAGTCGACGAGCAGTACTTC.

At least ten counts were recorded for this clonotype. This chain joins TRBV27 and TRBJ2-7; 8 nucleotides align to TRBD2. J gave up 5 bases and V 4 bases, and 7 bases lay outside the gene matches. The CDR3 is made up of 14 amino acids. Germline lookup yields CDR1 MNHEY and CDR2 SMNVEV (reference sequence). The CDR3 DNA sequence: TGTGCCAGCAGTTCGGGGGGGCCAAAACACGAGCAGTACTTC. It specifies CASSSGGPKHEQYF.

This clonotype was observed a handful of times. CDR3 DNA sequence: TGTGCCAGCAGTCCCCCCGGGACAGGGAGGTACGAGCAGTACTTC. It translates to CASSPPGTGRYEQYF. V gene TRBV12-3 or TRBV12-4 combines with J gene TRBJ2-7, with 9 bases that match TRBD1. This CDR3 region has 15 residues. V was clipped by 5 bases and J by 4 bases; unmatched bases: 9.

The CDR3 DNA is TGTGCCAGCAGCTTCACACGGACAGTACCCAGGGAGGATCCGGGATACGAGCAGTACTTC. This translates into CASSFTRTVPREDPGYEQYF. The chain couples TRBV5-6 to TRBJ2-7; tentatively, D is TRBD1 or TRBD2 (6 bases each). Trimming took off 2 bases at V and 4 bases at J, with 31 bases between the two ends. This CDR3 region has 20 residues. Germline CDR1 SGHDT, CDR2 YYEEEE.

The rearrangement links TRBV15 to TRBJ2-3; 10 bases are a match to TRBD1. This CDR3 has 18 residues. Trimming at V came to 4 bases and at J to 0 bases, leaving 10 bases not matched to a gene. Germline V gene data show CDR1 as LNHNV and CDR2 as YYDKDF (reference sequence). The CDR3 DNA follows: TGTGCCACCAGCAAAAGGGGGCGGGACAGGGGAAGCACAGATACGCAGTATTTT. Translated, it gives CATSKRGRDRGSTDTQYF. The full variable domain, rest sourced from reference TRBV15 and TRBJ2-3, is DAMVIQNPRYQVTQFGKPVTLSCSQTLNHNVMYWYQQKSSQAPKLLFHYYDKDFNNEADTPDNFQSRRPNTSFCFLDIRSPGLGDTAMYLCATSKRGRDRGSTDTQYFGPGTRLTVL.

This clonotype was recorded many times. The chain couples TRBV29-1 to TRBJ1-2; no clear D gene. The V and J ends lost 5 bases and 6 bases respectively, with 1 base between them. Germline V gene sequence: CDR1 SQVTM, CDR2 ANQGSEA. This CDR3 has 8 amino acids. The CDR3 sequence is CSVNGYTF. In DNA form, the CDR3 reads TGCAGCGTTAATGGCTACACCTTC.

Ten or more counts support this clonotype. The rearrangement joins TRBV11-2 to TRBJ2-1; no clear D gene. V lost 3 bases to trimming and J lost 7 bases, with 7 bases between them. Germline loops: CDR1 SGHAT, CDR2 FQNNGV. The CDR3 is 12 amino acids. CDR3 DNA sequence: TGTGCCAGCAGCTTCGGTTGGAATGAGCAGTTCTTC. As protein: CASSFGWNEQFF. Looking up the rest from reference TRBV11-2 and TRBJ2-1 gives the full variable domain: EAGVAQSPRYKIIEKRQSVAFWCNPISGHATLYWYQQILGQGPKLLIQFQNNGVVDDSQLPKDRFSAERLKGVDSTLKIQPAKLEDSAVYLCASSFGWNEQFFGPGTRLTVL.

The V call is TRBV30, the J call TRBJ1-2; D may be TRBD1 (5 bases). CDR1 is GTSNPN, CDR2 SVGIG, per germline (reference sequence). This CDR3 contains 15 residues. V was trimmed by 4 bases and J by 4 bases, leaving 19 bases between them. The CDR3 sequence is CAWTKGSDAIYGYTF. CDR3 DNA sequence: TGTGCCTGGACCAAGGGGTCGGATGCTATCTATGGCTACACCTTC.

The CDR3: CASSLMSVQNNEQFF. The CDR3 nucleotides are TGTGCCAGCAGTTTAATGTCAGTCCAGAACAATGAGCAGTTCTTC. The V and J genes are TRBV27 and TRBJ2-1; D unclear. Looked up from germline, CDR1 is MNHEY and CDR2 is SMNVEV (reference sequence). V was trimmed by 2 bases and J by 5 bases, leaving 13 bases between them. This CDR3 comprises 15 residues.

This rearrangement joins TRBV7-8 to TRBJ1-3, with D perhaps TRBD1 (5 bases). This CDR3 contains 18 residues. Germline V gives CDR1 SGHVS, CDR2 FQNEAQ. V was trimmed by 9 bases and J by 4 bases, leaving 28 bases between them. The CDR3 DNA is TGTGCCAGAAGCCCACAAGGGGTGGGGAATTCTTACGGAAACACCATATATTTT. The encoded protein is CARSPQGVGNSYGNTIYF.

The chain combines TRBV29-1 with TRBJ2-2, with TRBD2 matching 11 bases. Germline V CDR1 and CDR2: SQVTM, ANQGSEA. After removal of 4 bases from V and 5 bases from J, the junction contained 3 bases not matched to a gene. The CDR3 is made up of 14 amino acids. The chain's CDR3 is CSVVSGRATGELFF. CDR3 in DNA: TGCAGCGTTGTTAGCGGGAGGGCTACCGGGGAGCTGTTTTTT.

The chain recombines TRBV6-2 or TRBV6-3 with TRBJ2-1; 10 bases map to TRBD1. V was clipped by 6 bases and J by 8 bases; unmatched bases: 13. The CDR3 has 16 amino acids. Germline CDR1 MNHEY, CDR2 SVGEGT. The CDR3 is CASSLSATGGSDEQFF. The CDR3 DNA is TGTGCCAGCAGCCTCTCAGCGACAGGGGGCTCAGATGAGCAGTTCTTC.

CDR3 bases: TGTGCCAGCAGTTTAGACCACAGGGGGAACACTGAAGCTTTCTTT. Translation: CASSLDHRGNTEAFF. V is TRBV28 and J is TRBJ1-1; 7 bases line up with TRBD1. The CDR3 totals 15 residues. V gave up 2 bases and J gave up 1 base; unmatched junction bases: 4. Germline V CDR1 and CDR2: MDHEN, SYDVKM. Full variable domain (outside the CDR3, taken from reference TRBV28 and TRBJ1-1): DVKVTQSSRYLVKRTGEKVFLECVQDMDHENMFWYRQDPGLGLRLIYFSYDVKMKEKGDIPEGYSVSREKKERFSLILESASTNQTSMYLCASSLDHRGNTEAFFGQGTRLTVV.

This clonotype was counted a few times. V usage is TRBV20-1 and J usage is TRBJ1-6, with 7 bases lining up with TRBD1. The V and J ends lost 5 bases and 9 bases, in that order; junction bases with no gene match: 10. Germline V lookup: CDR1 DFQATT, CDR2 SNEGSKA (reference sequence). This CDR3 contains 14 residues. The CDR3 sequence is CSAGGQLVGSPLHF. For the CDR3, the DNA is TGCAGTGCTGGGGGACAGCTCGTCGGTTCACCCCTCCACTTT.

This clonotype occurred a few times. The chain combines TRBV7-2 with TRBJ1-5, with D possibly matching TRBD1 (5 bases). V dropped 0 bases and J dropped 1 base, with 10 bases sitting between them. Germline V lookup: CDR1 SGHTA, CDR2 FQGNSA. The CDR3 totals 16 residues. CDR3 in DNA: TGTGCCAGCAGCTTAGCGGGGACGAGAAGCAATCAGCCCCAGCATTTT. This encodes CASSLAGTRSNQPQHF.